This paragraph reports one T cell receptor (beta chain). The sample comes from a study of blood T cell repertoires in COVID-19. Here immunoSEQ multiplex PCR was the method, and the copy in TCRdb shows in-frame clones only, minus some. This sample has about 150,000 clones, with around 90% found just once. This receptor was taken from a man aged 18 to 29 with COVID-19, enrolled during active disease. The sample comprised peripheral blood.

DNA for the CDR3: TGCGCCAGCAGCCAAGGATCCGGGACAGGGGTTCAGCCCCAGCATTTT. This translates into CASSQGSGTGVQPQHF. The chain recombines TRBV4-1 with TRBJ1-5; 10 nucleotides agree with TRBD1. Germline V gene lookup returns CDR1 MGHRA and CDR2 YSYEKL. With 1 base clipped from V and 6 bases from J, the junction kept 6 bases outside the gene matches. The CDR3 length is 16 residues.